The sequence of this TCR beta chain was determined in a study of CD8+ T cells in alopecia areata. The treatment here: oral pan-JAK inhibitor, 5-10 mg twice daily. RNA, once extracted, was reverse transcribed into cDNA for use as the sequencing template. Data came from immunoSEQ multiplex PCR; TCRdb stores just in-frame clones and leaves some out. The top ten clones hold roughly 0.5% of a sample with about 200,000 clones, roughly two fifths of them seen once. Germline CDR1 and CDR2: SGHAT and FQDESV (reference sequence). There are 15 residues in the CDR3. V gave up 5 bases and J gave up 5 bases; unmatched junction bases: 7.

This chain connects TRBV11-1 to TRBJ1-1; TRBD1 agrees at 11 bases. Sequenced here: CD4+ T cells sorted from blood, sampled at approximately week 34, from a patient treated with tofacitinib. The receptor's source is a human donor with alopecia areata. The CDR3 DNA sequence: TGTGCCAGCAGCCTACTAGGGACAGGGGGAACTGAAGCTTTCTTT. Its protein product is CASSLLGTGGTEAFF. The complete variable domain, with remaining parts taken from reference TRBV11-1 and TRBJ1-1, reads EAEVAQSPRYKITEKSQAVAFWCDPISGHATLYWYRQILGQGPELLVQFQDESVVDDSQLPKDRFSAERLKGVDSTLKIQPAELGDSAMYLCASSLLGTGGTEAFFGQGTRLTVV.